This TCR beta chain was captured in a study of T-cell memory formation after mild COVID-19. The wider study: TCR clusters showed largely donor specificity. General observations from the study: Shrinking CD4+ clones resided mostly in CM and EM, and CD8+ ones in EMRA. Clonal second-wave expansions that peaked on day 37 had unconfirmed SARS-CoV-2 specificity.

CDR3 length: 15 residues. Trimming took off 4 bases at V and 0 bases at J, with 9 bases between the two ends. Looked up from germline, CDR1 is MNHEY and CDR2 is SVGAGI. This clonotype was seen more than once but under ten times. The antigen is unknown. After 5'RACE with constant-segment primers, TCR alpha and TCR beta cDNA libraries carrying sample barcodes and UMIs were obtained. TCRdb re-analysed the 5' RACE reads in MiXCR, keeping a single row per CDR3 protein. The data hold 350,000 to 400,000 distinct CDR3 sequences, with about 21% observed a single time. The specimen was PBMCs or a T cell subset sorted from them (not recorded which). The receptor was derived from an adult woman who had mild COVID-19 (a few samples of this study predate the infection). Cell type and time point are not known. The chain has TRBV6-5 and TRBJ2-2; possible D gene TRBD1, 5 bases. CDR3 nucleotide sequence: TGTGCCAGCAGTTTTCCCAGGGCGAACACCGGGGAGCTGTTTTTT. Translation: CASSFPRANTGELFF.